These 15 T cell receptor beta chains originate from one sample sequenced in a study of identical twins. TCRdb reprocessed the 5' RACE reads with MiXCR, giving one entry per CDR3 protein. The sample lists over 600,000 distinct CDR3 sequences; 21% were seen once. These sequences were also reported in another study, on T cells expressing NK-cell markers.

Sequencing was done on a sample of PBMCs. These receptors were collected from a woman aged 18-29 years in good health.

The V call is TRBV9, the J call TRBJ2-7, with D perhaps TRBD2 (6 bases). V lost 0 bases to trimming and J lost 9 bases, with 19 bases between them. The CDR3 contains 15 residues. The germline V gene encodes CDR1 SGDLS and CDR2 YYNGEE. CDR3 region: CASSVGGDHISGQYF. In nucleotides, the CDR3 is TGTGCCAGCAGCGTAGGGGGGGACCACATATCCGGGCAGTACTTC.

This clonotype has a handful of counts. This chain links TRBV29-1 with TRBJ2-6, with unresolved D. Looked up from germline, CDR1 is SQVTM and CDR2 is ANQGSEA. CDR3 size: 14 residues. V shed 4 bases and J shed 0 bases, with 7 bases lying between them. CDR3 sequence (DNA): TGCAGCGTTGCGGGCCCCTCTGGGGCCAACGTCCTGACTTTC. It yields the protein CSVAGPSGANVLTF.

The rearrangement uses TRBV20-1 and TRBJ2-2; 8 positions agree with TRBD2. Trimming removed 3 bases from V and 6 bases from J; junction bases left unmatched: 9. Germline values: CDR1 DFQATT, CDR2 SNEGSKA (reference sequence). The CDR3 runs to 15 residues. CDR3 coding DNA: TGCAGTGCTAGGGCCGGGGGGGCAGAAGCCGGGGAGCTGTTTTTT. This translates into CSARAGGAEAGELFF.

This clonotype appeared a few times. The rearrangement joins TRBV11-2 to TRBJ2-3, with 10 bases that match TRBD2. The CDR3 runs 16 residues. Germline CDR1 reads SGHAT; CDR2 reads FQNNGV. V lost 4 bases to trimming and J lost 2 bases; unmatched junction nucleotides: 6. CDR3 DNA: TGTGCCAGCAGCTCGTTAGCGGGAGGCCCCACAGATACGCAGTATTTT. It codes for CASSSLAGGPTDTQYF.

This clonotype was picked up a small number of times. The V and J genes are TRBV12-3 or TRBV12-4 and TRBJ2-1; 8 bases match TRBD2. The CDR3 consists of 15 residues. V lost 3 bases to trimming and J lost 9 bases; unmatched junction nucleotides: 10. The chain's CDR3 is CASSFDGGGHGEQFF. The CDR3 nucleotides read TGTGCCAGCAGTTTTGACGGCGGGGGGCACGGTGAGCAGTTCTTC.

This clonotype was observed a handful of times. The chain links TRBV18 to TRBJ2-7; D remains unclear. Trimming left V 1 base short and J 3 bases short, with 7 bases between. The CDR3 sequence is 13 residues long. The germline gives CDR1 KGHSH, CDR2 LQKENI. The CDR3 here is CASSPQGLYEQYF. CDR3 nucleotide sequence: TGTGCCAGCTCACCACAAGGCCTCTACGAGCAGTACTTC. The full variable domain, in which reference TRBV18 and TRBJ2-7 provide the parts outside the CDR3, is NAGVMQNPRHLVRRRGQEARLRCSPMKGHSHVYWYRQLPEEGLKFMVYLQKENIIDESGMPKERFSAEFPKEGPSILRIQQVVRGDSAAYFCASSPQGLYEQYFGPGTRLTVT.

The V gene is TRBV20-1, the J gene TRBJ1-2; tentative D call: TRBD1 (5 bases). The CDR3 contains 11 residues. The V end was cut by 6 bases, the J end by 6 bases, with 11 bases between. Germline V gene lookup returns CDR1 DFQATT and CDR2 SNEGSKA (reference sequence). CDR3 protein: CSARDLDGYTF. The CDR3 bases are TGCAGTGCACGGGACCTGGATGGCTACACCTTC.

The chain combines TRBV5-1 with TRBJ2-4; TRBD1 matches at 8 bases. V dropped 5 bases and J dropped 8; count of bases not matched to a gene: 9. CDR1 SGHRS and CDR2 YFSETQ come from the germline V gene. This CDR3 contains 14 residues. Here the CDR3 reads CASRRQGLGDIQYF. The CDR3 DNA reads TGCGCCAGCAGGAGACAGGGGCTGGGGGACATTCAGTACTTC.

The V call is TRBV12-5, the J call TRBJ2-7; unclear D gene. The CDR3 spans 13 residues. Germline values: CDR1 LGHNT, CDR2 FRNRAP. V was trimmed by 7 bases and J by 1 base, leaving 11 bases between them. CDR3 in DNA: TGTGCTAGTGCCCTGGGCACTTCCTACGAGCAGTACTTC. This gives the protein CASALGTSYEQYF. Using reference TRBV12-5 and TRBJ2-7 for the parts outside the CDR3, the full variable domain is DARVTQTPRHKVTEMGQEVTMRCQPILGHNTVFWYRQTMMQGLELLAYFRNRAPLDDSGMPKDRFSAEMPDATLATLKIQPSEPRDSAVYFCASALGTSYEQYFGPGTRLTVT.

The chain employs TRBV25-1 and TRBJ1-1; D gene uncertain. This CDR3 comprises 11 residues. Germline V gene sequence: CDR1 MGHDK, CDR2 SYGVNS. Trimming cost V 11 bases and J 3 bases, with 10 bases left between them. The CDR3 coding sequence is TGTGCCTCCCGGGAGCACACTGAAGCTTTCTTT. Translating it yields CASREHTEAFF. The complete variable domain, with remaining parts taken from reference TRBV25-1 and TRBJ1-1, reads EADIYQTPRYLVIGTGKKITLECSQTMGHDKMYWYQQDPGMELHLIHYSYGVNSTEKGDLSSESTVSRIRTEHFPLTLESARPSHTSQYLCASREHTEAFFGQGTRLTVV.

This clonotype was seen at least ten times. The V call is TRBV4-3, the J call TRBJ1-1; D not resolved. Germline-derived CDR1 and CDR2 are LGHNA and YSLEER. Trimming left V 3 bases short and J 8 bases short, with 10 bases between. The CDR3 loop spans 12 amino acids. The CDR3 protein is CASSHLTGEAFF. DNA of the CDR3: TGCGCCAGCAGCCACTTAACGGGAGAAGCTTTCTTT.

There are a few counts of this clonotype. The chain uses TRBV20-1 and TRBJ2-7; D tentatively fits TRBD1 or TRBD2 (5 bases each). The CDR3 covers 10 residues. Germline CDR1 DFQATT, CDR2 SNEGSKA (reference sequence). Trimming shortened V by 7 bases and J by 5 bases, and 9 bases separated the two germline ends. The CDR3 nucleotides are TGCAGTGTGAGGGACCACGAGCAGTACTTC. It is translated as CSVRDHEQYF.

There are a few counts of this clonotype. This rearrangement joins TRBV10-2 to TRBJ2-7; maybe TRBD1 (6 bases). Trimming shortened V by 2 bases and J by 13 bases, and 15 bases separated the two germline ends. Germline V lookup: CDR1 WSHSY, CDR2 SAAADI. The CDR3 is made up of 12 amino acids. CDR3 protein: CASSEGVGHSYF. The CDR3 region has the DNA TGCGCCAGCAGTGAGGGGGTGGGACATAGCTACTTC.

This clonotype was recorded at least ten times. The chain links TRBV30 to TRBJ1-1; TRBD1 might be the D (6 bases). The V end lost 5 bases, the J end lost 8 bases, and 15 bases lay between the germline ends. Germline V gene sequence: CDR1 GTSNPN, CDR2 SVGIG (reference sequence). The CDR3 loop spans 12 amino acids. The DNA of the CDR3 is TGTGCCTGGGGGGCCACAGGGACCGAAGCTTTCTTT. Translation gives CAWGATGTEAFF. Filled out from reference TRBV30 and TRBJ1-1, the complete variable domain reads SQTIHQWPATLVQPVGSPLSLECTVEGTSNPNLYWYRQAAGRGLQLLFYSVGIGQISSEVPQNLSASRPQDRQFILSSKKLLLSDSGFYLCAWGATGTEAFFGQGTRLTVV.

The chain links TRBV12-3 or TRBV12-4 to TRBJ1-5; 8 nucleotides match TRBD1. The CDR3 consists of 16 residues. Unmatched junction bases numbered 12, after V lost 2 bases and J lost 9 bases. The CDR3 sequence is CASSLNYQGTGLPQHF. The CDR3 DNA is TGTGCCAGCAGTTTAAACTATCAGGGGACAGGTTTGCCCCAGCATTTT.